This entry concerns a single T cell receptor beta chain. Its binding antigen is unknown. No base quality values were provided; no much bigger clone lies one nucleotide off. Synthetic TCR analog templates were spiked into each PCR so that absolute template abundance could be estimated from read counts. The immunoSEQ assay was used to amplify TCRbeta CDR3 regions from genomic DNA with bias-controlled V and J gene primers. Sequencing of rearranged TCRbeta segments was done at approximately 20X coverage. From the authors' description of their analysis: Clustering was used to correct sequencing errors, and CDR3s were annotated against IMGT to assign V, D and J genes. Downstream analyses used only productive TCRbeta rearrangements, leaving out any out-of-frame or stop-codon sequences. Clonality was computed as one minus Shannon entropy normalized by the log of the number of unique productive sequences. Fisher's exact test with Benjamini-Hochberg correction, using a cutoff of adjusted p below 0.01, was how clones that differed between time points or between blood and tumor were identified. TCRdb limited this immuneACCESS table to in-frame rearrangements with V and J called. A share of clones is missing; checked studies link under half to unresolved V genes, and the rest is unexplained. The V and J calls and the clone size are those of that table, but D and trimming were determined from the DNA. This sample holds about 26,000 clones; 86% were observed only once. The ten largest clones capture approximately 32% of the sample.

A cohort of roughly 30 patients with locally advanced or metastatic urothelial carcinoma, treated at Memorial Sloan Kettering on a trial protocol, was included. Peripheral blood mononuclear cells were collected pretreatment and during treatment, at between 1 and 8 total time points per patient. The Qiagen DNeasy Blood extraction kit was used to purify genomic DNA from total PBMCs and tumor samples. Collected pretreatment and during treatment, PBMCs were isolated and stored as previously described. Its CDR3 holds 12 amino acids, cysteine through phenylalanine. Only the CDR3 DNA is retained, 36 bases long and in frame from the first base. The germline V gene sets CDR1 to MGHRA and CDR2 to YSYEKL. Between the V and J ends, shortened by 2 bases and 6 bases respectively, the junction contains 8 bases. The sample originates from a study of PD-L1 blockade in urothelial cancer (dated by TCRdb to about 2017). Background for the entire study: Every patient began therapy in about 2014 and was given atezolizumab 1,200 mg intravenously every 3 weeks. Whole exome sequencing and RNA sequencing of pretreatment tumors were performed alongside TCR sequencing in the same patients. Pretreatment tumor samples, along with matched peripheral blood collected serially before and after atezolizumab treatment, underwent TCR sequencing. An ECOG performance status of 0 or 1 was recorded for the patients, and 0 to 3 prior chemotherapy regimens had been received by the patients. Blood samples were analyzed at two time points: 3 weeks after treatment start (second dose) and 6 weeks after treatment start. About 90% of the roughly 30 patients were males with bladder-origin urothelial cancer, and 18 of 29 reported a prior smoking history. The study was an exploratory multi-omic analysis of somatic, immune and clinical correlates of response to PD-L1 blockade with atezolizumab in urothelial cancer. Durable clinical benefit was defined as a progression-free survival longer than 6 months, and TCR features were additionally tested against progression-free survival and overall survival. Some 30 patients had pretreatment blood TCR-seq, roughly 24 had at least one posttreatment blood collection, and roughly 24 had tumor TCR-seq. Nine patients reached durable clinical benefit, while some 21 patients did not. Blood samples yielded a median of roughly 140,000 T cells and around 83,000 unique TCRs, with median clonality around 0.083. The full study reports these points: Because of the small sample size (n ≈ 30) and the many exploratory analyses performed, the results are intended to be regarded as hypothesis-generating. Improved progression-free and overall survival was associated with having pretreatment peripheral blood TCR clonality below the median. Among patients with durable benefit, tumor-associated TCR clones showed greater expansion in peripheral blood 3 weeks after treatment started (n of about 20, p = 0.022).

The sequenced sample was PBMCs, obtained around atezolizumab (anti-PD-L1) treatment. The chain uses TRBV4-1 and TRBJ2-7, with a weak D call of TRBD1 (5 bases match). This TCR came from a man aged 55-75 years with urothelial cancer. The CDR3 loop reads CASSQQGGEQYF. The base sequence is TGCGCCAGCAGCCAACAGGGCGGCGAGCAGTACTTC.